The clone carrying this TCR beta chain has a single count. The entry originates in a study of control samples from healthy donors and cancer patients. Germline CDR1 reads MNHEY; CDR2 reads SMNVEV (reference sequence). The CDR3 covers 13 residues. The V and J ends lost 5 bases and 5 bases, in that order; junction bases with no gene match: 4. Here immunoSEQ multiplex PCR was the method, and the copy in TCRdb shows in-frame clones only, minus some. The data contain some 57,000 clones, around 97% of them singletons. The receptor comes from a woman in her thirties in good health. The chain couples TRBV27 to TRBJ1-2; 8 bases fit TRBD1. Sequencing was performed on blood. CDR3 sequence: CASSPRGRYGYTF. The CDR3 bases are TGTGCCAGCAGTCCCAGGGGGCGTTATGGCTACACCTTC.